This is a list of T cell receptor beta chains from one sample in a study of blood T cells in healthy people across ages. One entry per CDR3 protein, called by TCRdb with MiXCR from the 5' RACE reads. The sample holds around 1.5 million distinct CDR3 sequences, 45% to 70% seen once. Sequencing was done on a sample of blood. The receptors stem from a man aged 18 to 30 in good health. Each CDR3 is given with its conserved first and last residue. Each record gives: clone size, V gene, J gene, D gene, CDR3 protein, CDR3 DNA. The D gene is left open where the match is weak. The size entry is marked missing in some rows and otherwise reads once, few, many or a size class.

.	TRBV3-1	TRBJ1-1	.	CASSPRGSGTEAFF	TGTGCCAGCAGCCCCCGGGGATCCGGGACTGAAGCTTTCTTT
few	TRBV29-1	TRBJ2-1	.	CSFSRSRNEQFF	TGCAGCTTTTCCCGAAGCCGCAATGAGCAGTTCTTC
.	TRBV24-1	TRBJ2-5	.	CATSDLPGEQYF	TGTGCCACCAGTGATTTGCCGGGGGAGCAGTACTTC
few	TRBV4-1	TRBJ1-2	.	CASSHKAAYGYTF	TGCGCCAGCAGCCACAAGGCGGCTTATGGCTACACCTTC
.	TRBV27	TRBJ2-7	TRBD2	CASSLRLAGGHDEQYF	TGTGCCAGCAGTTTAAGACTAGCGGGAGGGCACGACGAGCAGTACTTC
.	TRBV5-5	TRBJ1-4	TRBD1	CASSPKDRGLAEKLFF	TGTGCCAGCAGCCCCAAGGACAGGGGGCTTGCTGAAAAACTGTTTTTT
.	TRBV28	TRBJ1-4	TRBD1	CASSPPGQGWEKLFF	TGTGCCAGCAGTCCCCCGGGACAGGGGTGGGAAAAACTGTTTTTT
once	TRBV7-6	TRBJ2-7	TRBD2	CASSLEPSGGYEQYF	TGTGCCAGCAGCTTAGAGCCTAGCGGGGGATACGAGCAGTACTTC
.	TRBV4-3	TRBJ1-1	.	CASSQGWANEGMNTEAFF	TGCGCCAGCAGCCAAGGCTGGGCAAACGAGGGGATGAACACTGAAGCTTTCTTT
few	TRBV27	TRBJ1-2	.	CANYGYTF	TGTGCTAACTATGGCTACACCTTC
.	TRBV7-9	TRBJ1-2	.	CASSLDVRDIADGYTF	TGTGCCAGCAGTCTCGACGTACGGGACATTGCGGATGGCTACACCTTC
few	TRBV6-6	TRBJ1-5	.	CASSYAPGTNQPQHF	TGTGCCAGCAGTTACGCGCCAGGGACTAATCAGCCCCAGCATTTT
.	TRBV5-1	TRBJ2-1	.	CASSRDNDNEQFF	TGCGCCAGCAGCAGAGACAACGACAATGAGCAGTTCTTC
.	TRBV5-1	TRBJ2-1	.	CASGPPARSYNEQFF	TGCGCCAGCGGACCACCAGCAAGGTCCTACAATGAGCAGTTCTTC
.	TRBV4-1	TRBJ2-1	TRBD1	CASSQGDRGSYEQFF	TGCGCCAGCAGCCAGGGGGACAGGGGGTCCTACGAGCAGTTCTTC
.	TRBV20-1	TRBJ2-3	.	CSARGADTDTQYF	TGCAGTGCTAGAGGGGCAGACACAGATACGCAGTATTTT
.	TRBV7-6	TRBJ2-6	.	CVSSLGQPGANVLTF	TGTGTCAGCAGCCTCGGACAGCCTGGGGCCAACGTCCTGACTTTC
.	TRBV5-1	TRBJ1-1	.	CASSLDSQQQGAFF	TGCGCCAGCAGCTTGGACAGCCAACAACAAGGGGCTTTCTTT
once	TRBV2	TRBJ1-6	.	CASSPPLQDSYNSPLHF	TGTGCCAGCAGTCCCCCGCTACAGGACTCCTATAATTCACCCCTCCACTTT
once	TRBV20-1	TRBJ2-7	.	CSARDVSSARVEQYF	TGCAGTGCTAGAGATGTGAGTAGCGCTCGAGTCGAGCAGTACTTC
.	TRBV15	TRBJ2-3	TRBD2	CATSSGSGVPDTQYF	TGTGCCACCAGCAGTGGTAGCGGGGTCCCAGATACGCAGTATTTT
.	TRBV10-2	TRBJ2-7	.	CASSEAGRIYEQYF	TGCGCCAGCAGTGAGGCCGGACGGATCTACGAGCAGTACTTC
.	TRBV7-9	TRBJ2-7	TRBD1	CASSRGTGGLYEQYF	TGTGCCAGCAGCCGCGGGACAGGGGGTCTCTACGAGCAGTACTTC
.	TRBV28	TRBJ2-2	.	CASSLRQENTGELFF	TGTGCCAGCAGTTTGAGGCAGGAGAACACCGGGGAGCTGTTTTTT
few	TRBV27	TRBJ1-2	.	CASSKSGVKLVDSGYTF	TGTGCCAGCAGCAAAAGCGGCGTTAAATTAGTAGACAGCGGCTACACCTTC
.	TRBV5-1	TRBJ2-5	TRBD2	CASSQWTSGAQETQYF	TGCGCCAGCAGCCAATGGACTAGCGGAGCCCAAGAGACCCAGTACTTC
few	TRBV4-3	TRBJ2-1	.	CASSHVPTEQFF	TGCGCCAGCAGCCATGTGCCCACCGAGCAGTTCTTC